This TCR beta chain was identified during a study of molecular identifiers for immune sequencing clone quantification. Study-wide findings and caveats: A single cell's spiked Jurkat TCR RNA was reportedly detectable among roughly 1 million naive cells. Barcode sharing among identical TCR molecules could make large clones appear smaller.

A remark on this clonotype: What it binds is not known.

It was from approximately 22,000 to 940,000 sorted cells, with 10%, 30% or 50% RNA, that naive CD8 libraries came. It was with previously described methods and listed TCR primers that bulk TCR libraries were made. MiXCR was run by TCRdb on the PCR reads, yielding one entry per CDR3 protein. The sample yields 85,000 to 95,000 distinct CDR3 sequences, around 19% seen once. Sequenced input: naive CD8+ T cells from blood, with Jurkat cell RNA spiked in. Described subset: FACS-sorted CD8+CD4-CCR7+CD45RA+ naive T cells. The sequence derives from a human donor in good health. Some libraries in this study had Jurkat cell RNA spiked in.

Written as DNA, the CDR3 is TGCAGCGTTGAAGTAGGCCGAAGCTCTGGGGCCAACGTCCTGACTTTC. Its protein is CSVEVGRSSGANVLTF. The chain is built from TRBV29-1 and TRBJ2-6, with D hard to call. There are 16 residues in the CDR3. V lost 1 base, J lost 0 bases, and 10 bases lay in between. Germline loops: CDR1 SQVTM, CDR2 ANQGSEA.